This T cell receptor beta chain derives from a study of T cell responses to AZD1222 COVID-19 vaccine. Study-wide results and caveats: Among the donors, most were white British and more were female, and clonal diversity was possibly underestimated.

The table came from immunoSEQ multiplex PCR; TCRdb's copy has only in-frame clones and leaves some out. The sample yields over 130,000 clones, about 90% seen once. Points on this clone: Antigen unknown.

The clonotype originates from an adult who received the MenACWY meningococcal vaccine as a control. This sample comprised peripheral blood, obtained 28 days after the second dose of the MenACWY control vaccine.

The CDR3 reads CASSPSVTQTTVSYEQYF. The CDR3, as DNA: TGTGCCAGCAGCCCCAGCGTCACTCAAACGACGGTTTCCTACGAGCAGTACTTC. The genes are TRBV3-1 (or the pseudogene TRBV3-2) and TRBJ2-7; D remains unclear. CDR3 length: 18 amino acids. Germline loops: CDR1 LGHDT, CDR2 YNNKEL (reference sequence). The germline V and J ends were trimmed by 4 bases and 1 base, with 23 bases remaining between them.